A single sample gave rise to the 15 T cell receptor beta chains below, sequenced in a study of T-cell memory formation after mild COVID-19. TCRdb re-called the 5' RACE reads with MiXCR, one entry per CDR3 protein. This table has about 430,000 distinct CDR3 sequences, more than 15% appearing once. The source material was PBMCs or a T cell subset sorted from them (not recorded which). The receptor source for this set is a man aged 18 to 30 who had mild COVID-19 (a few samples of this study predate the infection). Cell type and time point are not known.

This clonotype has more than one count but fewer than ten. V gene TRBV4-1 combines with J gene TRBJ1-1; D may be TRBD1 (6 bases). V lost 3 bases and J lost 7, with 21 bases in between. The CDR3 is 16 amino acids. Germline CDR1 is MGHRA and CDR2 is YSYEKL. The CDR3 region has the DNA TGCGCCAGCAGCCAGGGTAGGGTAACAGGGCGATATGAAGCTTTCTTT. This gives the protein CASSQGRVTGRYEAFF.

The V gene is TRBV18, the J gene TRBJ2-7; unclear D gene. V shed 3 bases and J shed 6 bases, with 12 bases lying between them. Germline assignment: CDR1 KGHSH and CDR2 LQKENI. The CDR3 totals 13 residues. Here the CDR3 reads CASSPTRFGEQYF. The CDR3 nucleotides read TGTGCCAGCTCACCCACTCGTTTCGGCGAGCAGTACTTC.

In this sample, this clonotype turned up a few times. The rearrangement joins TRBV5-4 to TRBJ2-7; weak D call: TRBD1 (6 bases). Germline V gene data show CDR1 as SGHNT and CDR2 as YYREEE (reference sequence). The CDR3 runs to 15 residues. Trimming removed 4 bases at V and 2 bases at J, with 16 bases between. The CDR3: CASSALLTGAYEQYF. CDR3 nucleotide sequence: TGTGCCAGCAGCGCGCTTTTGACAGGCGCCTACGAGCAGTACTTC. The full variable domain, its missing parts supplied by reference TRBV5-4 and TRBJ2-7, is ETGVTQSPTHLIKTRGQQVTLRCSSQSGHNTVSWYQQALGQGPQFIFQYYREEENGRGNFPPRFSGLQFPNYSSELNVNALELDDSALYLCASSALLTGAYEQYFGPGTRLTVT.

The CDR3 here is CASSSRGGNNEQFF. DNA of the CDR3: TGTGCCAGCAGCTCCCGGGGGGGCAACAATGAGCAGTTCTTC. The chain recombines TRBV5-4 with TRBJ2-1, with TRBD2 matching 8 bases. The germline gives CDR1 SGHNT, CDR2 YYREEE (reference sequence). The J segment lost 5 bases and the V segment lost 3 bases, leaving 4 bases of the junction unmatched. The CDR3 is 14 residues long.

This clonotype was seen only a few times. The gene calls are TRBV4-3 and TRBJ1-1, with D hard to call. The CDR3 extends over 13 amino acids. Deletions cut 0 bases from V and 6 bases from J, with 8 bases between. Per the germline V gene, CDR1 is LGHNA and CDR2 is YSLEER. The CDR3 DNA sequence: TGCGCCAGCAGCCAAGATGGGGTGTCTGAAGCTTTCTTT. Its translation: CASSQDGVSEAFF.

This clonotype was seen only a few times. The V gene is TRBV20-1, the J gene TRBJ2-1; no clear D gene. Trimming cost V 2 bases and J 14 bases, with 16 bases left between them. CDR1 is DFQATT and CDR2 is SNEGSKA in the germline V gene (reference sequence). CDR3 length: 12 residues. Here the CDR3 DNA reads TGCAGTGCTAGAAGGCCCCATCAAGAGGAGTTCTTC. Protein product: CSARRPHQEEFF.

This clonotype has at least ten counts. V and J are TRBV12-3 or TRBV12-4 and TRBJ2-5; D not certain. V was cut by 6 bases and J by 2 bases, with 10 bases left in between. The length of the CDR3 is 13 residues. CDR3 sequence: CASRLNGQETQYF. DNA of the CDR3: TGTGCCAGCAGGCTCAACGGGCAAGAGACCCAGTACTTC.

This chain uses TRBV5-1 with TRBJ2-1, with 8 bases matching TRBD1. This CDR3 spans 13 amino acids. The junction had 9 bases not matched to a gene; V was cut back by 4 bases and J by 12 bases. Per germline, CDR1 SGHRS and CDR2 YFSETQ. The CDR3 sequence is CASSQTQGAWQFF. In nucleotides, the CDR3 is TGCGCCAGCAGCCAGACTCAGGGGGCTTGGCAGTTCTTC.

This clonotype was seen a handful of times. This CDR3 reads CASSRGISYEQYF. DNA for the CDR3: TGTGCCAGCAGTCGGGGGATATCCTACGAGCAGTACTTC. The rearrangement joins TRBV12-3 or TRBV12-4 to TRBJ2-7; weak D call: TRBD2 (6 bases). V lost 5 bases to trimming and J lost 1 base, with 9 bases between them. The CDR3 runs 13 residues.

This sequence joins TRBV11-2 and TRBJ2-3; D uncertain. Per the germline V gene, CDR1 is SGHAT and CDR2 is FQNNGV. The V end lost 4 bases, the J end lost 2 bases, and 10 bases lay between the germline ends. There are 14 residues in the CDR3. CDR3 loop: CASSSPVDTDTQYF. Written as DNA, the CDR3 is TGTGCCAGCAGCTCGCCCGTTGACACAGATACGCAGTATTTT. Based on the CDR3 plus reference TRBV11-2 and TRBJ2-3, the full variable domain is EAGVAQSPRYKIIEKRQSVAFWCNPISGHATLYWYQQILGQGPKLLIQFQNNGVVDDSQLPKDRFSAERLKGVDSTLKIQPAKLEDSAVYLCASSSPVDTDTQYFGPGTRLTVL.

The chain couples TRBV6-2 or TRBV6-3 to TRBJ1-2, with TRBD1 identical over 7 bases. Germline CDR1 is MNHEY and CDR2 is SVGEGT. This CDR3 is 14 amino acids long. The J segment lost 4 bases and the V segment lost 6 bases, leaving 8 bases of the junction unmatched. The CDR3 spells CASSRTGFRYGYTF. CDR3 coding DNA: TGTGCCAGCAGCCGGACAGGATTCCGCTATGGCTACACCTTC.

This clonotype has a count of ten or more. The chain combines TRBV4-3 with TRBJ2-5, with 7 bases identical to TRBD1. The CDR3 has 16 amino acids. The V gene end was trimmed by 1 base and the J gene end by 4 bases; junction bases not matched to a gene: 9. Germline V gives CDR1 LGHNA, CDR2 YSLEER. Here the CDR3 DNA reads TGCGCCAGCAGCCAAGCGGAAGGGGGCTGGGTAGAGACCCAGTACTTC. This codes for CASSQAEGGWVETQYF.

This clonotype was observed many times. The rearrangement joins TRBV9 to TRBJ2-3; D call uncertain. V was clipped by 4 bases and J by 3 bases, with 9 bases between them. The CDR3 is made up of 13 amino acids. The germline V gene encodes CDR1 SGDLS and CDR2 YYNGEE. CDR3 DNA sequence: TGTGCCAGCAGCCCTAACCCTACAGATACGCAGTATTTT. It yields the protein CASSPNPTDTQYF.

This chain joins TRBV7-9 and TRBJ2-3; 7 nucleotides line up with TRBD2. CDR1 is SEHNR and CDR2 is FQNEAQ in the germline V gene (reference sequence). The CDR3 length is 13 residues. The CDR3, as DNA: TGTGCTTGGGAGGGGTCCCCCCCAGATACGCAGTATTTT. Protein sequence: CAWEGSPPDTQYF. Using reference TRBV7-9 and TRBJ2-3 for the parts outside the CDR3, the full variable domain is DTGVSQNPRHKITKRGQNVTFRCDPISEHNRLYWYRQTLGQGPEFLTYFQNEAQLEKSRLLSDRFSAERPKGSFSTLEIQRTEQGDSAMYLCAWEGSPPDTQYFGPGTRLTVL.

This clonotype was seen a few times. V gene TRBV10-3 combines with J gene TRBJ2-1; 9 bases are a match to TRBD2. This CDR3 is 12 amino acids long. In germline, CDR1 is ENHRY, CDR2 SYGVKD. V shed 8 bases, J shed 6 bases, and the junction held 2 bases outside the gene matches. CDR3 sequence reads: CAIGTSPNEQFF. The DNA of the CDR3 is TGTGCCATCGGGACTAGCCCCAATGAGCAGTTCTTC.